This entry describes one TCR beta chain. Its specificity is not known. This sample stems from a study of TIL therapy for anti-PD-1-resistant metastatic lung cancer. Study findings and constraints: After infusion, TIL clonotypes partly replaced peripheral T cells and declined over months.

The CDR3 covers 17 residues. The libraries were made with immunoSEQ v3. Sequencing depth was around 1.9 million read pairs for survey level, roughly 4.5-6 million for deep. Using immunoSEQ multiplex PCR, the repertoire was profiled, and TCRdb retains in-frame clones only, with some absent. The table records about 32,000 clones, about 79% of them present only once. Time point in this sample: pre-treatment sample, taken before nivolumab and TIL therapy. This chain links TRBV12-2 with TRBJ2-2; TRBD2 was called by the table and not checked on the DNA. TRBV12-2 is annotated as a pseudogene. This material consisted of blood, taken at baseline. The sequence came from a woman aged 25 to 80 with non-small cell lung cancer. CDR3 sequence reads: CASRKRLCGSQTGELFF. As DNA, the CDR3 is TGTGCAAGTCGCAAGAGGCTTTGCGGGAGTCAGACCGGGGAGCTGTTTTTT.